The sample holds a few counts of the clone carrying this T cell receptor (beta chain). Its antigen is not identified. CDR3 length: 13 amino acids. Germline V gives CDR1 SGHRS, CDR2 YFSETQ. Trimming at V came to 6 bases and at J to 5 bases, leaving 7 bases not matched to a gene. TCRdb re-called the 5' RACE reads with MiXCR, one entry per CDR3 protein. The data show about 530,000 distinct CDR3 sequences, around 22% seen once. This entry is derived from a study of identical twins. Study findings and constraints: Cross-sectional statistical analysis was relied on for the conclusions, without the same donors being followed. Carriage of fewer insertions was seen in abundant cord blood beta clonotypes, whereas memory repertoires showed none.

These data were also filed under a second study, of yellow fever vaccine responses in identical twins.

The sequenced material came from CD4+ T cells sorted from blood. This chain uses TRBV5-1 with TRBJ2-5, with 7 bases aligning to TRBD2. The sequence was collected from a woman aged 18-29 years in good health. The CDR3 protein is CASTAGEVETQYF. For the CDR3, the DNA is TGCGCCAGCACGGCGGGAGAGGTGGAGACCCAGTACTTC.